This T cell receptor beta chain originates from a study of identifying expanded T cells in peripheral blood (dated by TCRdb to between 2017 and 2020). With regard to the full study: Technical replicates were generated by sequencing separate aliquots of the same genomic DNA pool, and four replicates were compared pairwise.

CDR3 length: 14 amino acids, cysteine to phenylalanine. Only the CDR3 DNA stays, 42 bases, in frame from base 1. The trim is 6 bases for V and 5 bases for J, with a gap of 17 bases between the germline ends. CDR1 and CDR2, per the germline V gene (reference sequence), are LNHDA and SQIVND. No immune events such as infections were documented for the healthy donors during the collection period. Time-dependent variance in a beta-binomial model of T-cell clone differential abundance was calibrated using healthy-donor blood repertoires as a training cohort. The training cohort was composed of about 10 healthy donors, 3 female and 7 male. Donor ages ranged from about 29 to 70 years, with an average of roughly 40 years. Whole blood, obtained from a commercial supplier, was collected from each healthy donor at three time points spaced roughly 2 weeks apart. For immunosequencing, genomic DNA was extracted from whole blood that had not been sorted.

TCRbeta CDR3 regions were profiled with the immunoSEQ Assay using bias-controlled multiplex PCR amplification of genomic DNA. The published analysis was carried out like this. To quantify the absolute abundance of each unique TCRbeta CDR3 region, the sequences were collapsed and filtered. Two models were used to test differential abundance: a binomial model (Fisher-equivalent) and a beta-binomial model that adds time-dependent variance fitted from healthy donors. Clones with fewer than 5 combined templates were removed, and differential abundance was called for clones with a Benjamini-Hochberg FDR below 0.01. Beta-binomial variance was modeled as a function of total template count across the two samples using the form v = (b*log(k)+a)^2. TCRdb obtained this table from immuneACCESS and retained in-frame rearrangements with V and J assigned. These tables miss some clones; where compared with another copy, unresolved V genes account for less than half of the shortfall, and the remainder is unexplained. V and J calls and clone size are given by that table; D and trimming were obtained from the DNA. The sample table records under 150,000 clones; approximately 86% of these occur just once. Less than 10% of the sample comes from the top ten.

Points on this clone: The antigen this receptor binds is unknown. No qualities accompany the bases; no much larger clone lies one base away.

What the authors observed across the whole study: Both the number of clones called differentially abundant and the false-positive rate were significantly reduced by the beta-binomial model across all healthy-donor time intervals. About 1.1 differentially abundant clones were flagged by the binomial model between technical replicates, whereas about 15 and 19 were flagged over two weeks and four weeks, respectively. The authors expected that over much longer intervals, such as months to years, biological variance in healthy repertoires might increase even further. For all healthy donors, the variance in clone template counts between two-week samples rose significantly as total template count increased.

This clonotype was obtained from a person aged 18 to 75 in good health. The chain links TRBV19 with TRBJ2-7; a tentative D match to TRBD2 spans 6 bases. Sequenced sample: blood. The CDR3 has the sequence CASRPPGDSDEQYF. The DNA reads TGTGCCAGTAGACCGCCGGGGGACTCGGACGAGCAGTACTTC.